A selection of T cell receptor beta chains follows, all from one sample in a study of blood T cell repertoires in COVID-19. Measured with immunoSEQ multiplex PCR; TCRdb has only the in-frame clones, and not every one. The sample consists of tens of thousands of clones, around 80% of them appearing once. The sample was peripheral blood. The receptors originated from a man aged 55 to 70 with acute or convalescent COVID-19. Both conserved end residues are part of each CDR3. The D gene is left open where the match is weak. Clone size is shown for a subset of rows, as once, few, many or a class of expanded clone.

clone size	V gene	D gene	J gene	CDR3 protein	CDR3 DNA
.	TRBV27	TRBD2	TRBJ2-1	CASSTSSGFYNEQFF	TGTGCCAGCAGCACATCTAGCGGTTTCTACAATGAGCAGTTCTTC
.	TRBV24-1	.	TRBJ2-1	CATSDPGVGGAYNEQFF	TGTGCCACCAGTGACCCCGGCGTGGGAGGAGCCTACAATGAGCAGTTCTTC
.	TRBV29-1	TRBD1	TRBJ2-7	CSARTGSSYEQYF	TGCAGCGCCAGGACAGGGAGCTCCTACGAGCAGTACTTC
once	TRBV4-2	TRBD2	TRBJ2-2	CASSETSGTAGELFF	TGTGCCAGCAGCGAGACTAGCGGGACAGCAGGGGAGCTGTTTTTT
.	TRBV29-1	TRBD2	TRBJ2-7	CSVQPGRGYEQYF	TGCAGCGTCCAGCCTGGGAGGGGCTACGAGCAGTACTTC
.	TRBV29-1	TRBD2	TRBJ2-3	CSVERRGGDTQYF	TGCAGCGTTGAACGCCGGGGGGGTGATACGCAGTATTTT
.	TRBV19	.	TRBJ2-1	CASSSRGKVNEQFF	TGTGCCAGTAGTAGTAGGGGAAAAGTGAATGAGCAGTTCTTC
.	TRBV4-2	TRBD2	TRBJ2-1	CASSQGSGSSNEQFF	TGTGCCAGCAGCCAAGGGAGCGGGAGTTCCAATGAGCAGTTCTTC
.	TRBV3-1/TRBV3-2	.	TRBJ2-2	CASSQSWSGDAGELFF	TGTGCCAGCAGCCAATCCTGGTCGGGGGATGCCGGGGAGCTGTTTTTT
.	TRBV19	.	TRBJ2-5	CASSPLASPGETQYF	TGTGCCAGTAGTCCCTTAGCGTCACCCGGGGAGACCCAGTACTTC
.	TRBV6-5	.	TRBJ1-2	CASSPGNYGYTF	TGTGCCAGCAGTCCGGGGAACTATGGCTACACCTTC
.	TRBV2	TRBD2	TRBJ2-3	CASTLTETSGLTDTQYF	TGTGCCAGCACCCTAACCGAGACTAGCGGACTCACAGATACGCAGTATTTT
.	TRBV6-5	.	TRBJ1-2	CASGLGGVAYGYTF	TGTGCCAGCGGCCTTGGGGGGGTCGCCTATGGCTACACCTTC
.	TRBV24-1	TRBD1	TRBJ1-5	CATSDSTGYSNQPQHF	TGTGCCACCAGTGACTCGACAGGGTATAGCAATCAGCCCCAGCATTTT
few	TRBV4-1	TRBD2	TRBJ2-7	CASSQDWRTSGSYEQYF	TGCGCCAGCAGCCAAGATTGGCGGACTAGCGGTTCCTACGAGCAGTACTTC
.	TRBV7-9	.	TRBJ2-1	CASSAGQSTGEQFF	TGTGCCAGCAGCGCGGGACAGAGTACAGGTGAGCAGTTCTTC
.	TRBV7-6	.	TRBJ1-5	CASSLGGGTSPQHF	TGTGCCAGCAGCTTAGGGGGGGGGACTTCTCCCCAGCATTTT
.	TRBV6-1	TRBD2	TRBJ2-1	CASSELGAGGYEQFF	TGTGCCAGCAGTGAATTAGGCGCGGGAGGCTATGAGCAGTTCTTC
.	TRBV24-1	TRBD1	TRBJ2-2	CATSWTGSNTGELFF	TGTGCCACCAGTTGGACAGGGTCGAACACCGGGGAGCTGTTTTTT
.	TRBV7-8	.	TRBJ2-2	CASSLERVYDTGELFF	TGTGCCAGCAGCTTAGAGCGGGTATACGACACCGGGGAGCTGTTTTTT
.	TRBV18	TRBD2	TRBJ2-1	CASSPLAGAGNEQFF	TGTGCCAGCTCACCCTTAGCGGGAGCGGGGAATGAGCAGTTCTTC
.	TRBV7-2	.	TRBJ1-1	CASYRGIGQQAFF	TGTGCCAGTTATAGGGGGATCGGACAACAAGCTTTCTTT
few	TRBV12-5	.	TRBJ1-2	CASGLVRRGRYGYTF	TGTGCTAGTGGTTTGGTACGGAGGGGACGCTATGGCTACACCTTC
.	TRBV6-2/TRBV6-3	TRBD2	TRBJ2-7	CASSRGGYEQYF	TGTGCCAGCAGTCGCGGGGGCTACGAGCAGTACTTC
few	TRBV29-1	.	TRBJ1-1	CSAKTDTEAFF	TGCAGCGCCAAGACAGACACTGAAGCTTTCTTT
.	TRBV12-3/TRBV12-4	.	TRBJ1-2	CASSSGRGYGYTF	TGTGCCAGCAGCTCTGGACGGGGATATGGCTACACCTTC
.	TRBV6-5	TRBD2	TRBJ2-3	CASTQGVRTSGKQYF	TGTGCCAGCACCCAGGGGGTTAGGACTAGCGGTAAGCAGTATTTT
few	TRBV2	TRBD2	TRBJ2-7	CASMGLAGRGAYEQYF	TGTGCCAGCATGGGACTAGCGGGAAGGGGAGCCTACGAGCAGTACTTC
.	TRBV6-6	TRBD1	TRBJ1-4	CASSYQGGEKLFF	TGTGCCAGCAGTTACCAGGGGGGTGAAAAACTGTTTTTT
.	TRBV28	.	TRBJ2-7	CASSPLTDSSYEQYF	TGTGCCAGCAGTCCGTTGACTGATAGCTCCTACGAGCAGTACTTC
.	TRBV2	.	TRBJ1-1	CASPSGTKLEAFF	TGTGCCAGTCCCTCCGGGACAAAGCTTGAAGCTTTCTTT
.	TRBV9	TRBD1	TRBJ2-7	CASSAQGVYEQYF	TGTGCCAGCAGCGCACAGGGGGTCTACGAGCAGTACTTC
.	TRBV7-8	.	TRBJ1-1	CASSLVARGGGSTEAFF	TGTGCCAGCAGCTTAGTGGCCAGGGGAGGGGGGAGCACTGAAGCTTTCTTT
.	TRBV5-1	TRBD1	TRBJ2-5	CASCSTGRSQETQYF	TGCGCCAGCTGCTCGACAGGGCGAAGCCAAGAGACCCAGTACTTC
few	TRBV7-9	.	TRBJ2-3	CASSSRQILSDTQYF	TGTGCCAGCAGCTCGCGACAGATTTTATCAGATACGCAGTATTTT
.	TRBV7-2	TRBD1	TRBJ1-3	CASSQDRVVGNTIYF	TGTGCCAGCAGCCAAGACAGGGTTGTCGGAAACACCATATATTTT
.	TRBV5-8	TRBD1	TRBJ1-5	CASSSRTGNQPQHF	TGTGCCAGCAGCTCGAGGACAGGGAATCAGCCCCAGCATTTT
few	TRBV5-1	.	TRBJ1-3	CASSWGAGGNTIYF	TGCGCCAGCAGCTGGGGAGCTGGGGGAAACACCATATATTTT
.	TRBV13	.	TRBJ1-1	CASSYTGSQMNTEAFF	TGTGCCAGCAGCTATACAGGTTCCCAAATGAACACTGAAGCTTTCTTT
.	TRBV7-9	TRBD1	TRBJ1-3	CASSLQGASSGNTIYF	TGTGCCAGCAGCTTACAGGGGGCAAGCTCTGGAAACACCATATATTTT
once	TRBV24-1	TRBD1	TRBJ1-3	CATSDPGTAGDTIYF	TGTGCCACCAGTGACCCCGGGACAGCGGGGGACACCATATATTTT
.	TRBV7-9	TRBD2	TRBJ2-7	CASSTGLAGHLSYEQYF	TGTGCCAGCAGCACGGGACTAGCGGGGCACTTATCCTACGAGCAGTACTTC
few	TRBV7-2	.	TRBJ1-1	CASSLAWGGTEAFF	TGTGCCAGCAGCTTAGCGTGGGGAGGCACTGAAGCTTTCTTT
.	TRBV6-6	.	TRBJ1-1	CASGASANTEAFF	TGTGCCAGCGGTGCTAGTGCGAACACTGAAGCTTTCTTT
.	TRBV5-1	TRBD2	TRBJ2-1	CASSLPGLAGVLSYNEQFF	TGCGCCAGCAGCCTTCCGGGACTAGCGGGAGTCCTCTCCTACAATGAGCAGTTCTTC
.	TRBV28	.	TRBJ2-7	CASSSGAYEQYF	TGTGCCAGCAGTTCTGGAGCCTACGAGCAGTACTTC
once	TRBV4-1	TRBD1	TRBJ2-7	CASSRSTGGWEQYF	TGCGCCAGCAGCCGAAGTACAGGGGGCTGGGAGCAGTACTTC
.	TRBV15	TRBD2	TRBJ2-7	CATSRGALGGGYEQYF	TGTGCCACCAGCAGAGGAGCCCTCGGGGGGGGGTACGAGCAGTACTTC
.	TRBV19	.	TRBJ2-7	CASSTSRGSSYEQYF	TGTGCCAGTAGTACCTCTAGGGGGAGCTCCTACGAGCAGTACTTC
few	TRBV20-1	.	TRBJ2-1	CSATRDLAQFF	TGCAGTGCTACACGGGACTTAGCGCAGTTCTTC
.	TRBV5-1	.	TRBJ2-7	CASSLDRSYEQYF	TGCGCCAGCAGCTTGGACCGGTCCTACGAGCAGTACTTC
.	TRBV20-1	.	TRBJ1-1	CSARGLIEAFF	TGCAGTGCTAGAGGCCTAATTGAAGCTTTCTTT
once	TRBV5-1	.	TRBJ2-3	CASSKGGSGNPSTDTQYF	TGCGCCAGCTCCAAAGGAGGGAGCGGTAATCCTAGCACAGATACGCAGTATTTT